This T cell receptor beta chain derives from a study of blood T cell repertoires in COVID-19. The wider study: Some COVID-19 samples were acute and others convalescent; all came from the United States, Italy and Spain.

This CDR3 has 14 amino acids. The germline CDR1 and CDR2 sequences are MNHEY and SMNVEV (reference sequence). V gave up 5 bases and J gave up 7 bases; unmatched junction bases: 9. Allocation to cohorts depended on clinical history reported by the participants. This clone was counted once. Repertoires were generated with immunoSEQ multiplex PCR, while TCRdb's copy carries only in-frame clones and drops some. The sample holds some 530,000 clones, roughly nine tenths seen once. The clonotype was recovered from a woman between 55 and 75 years old who had recovered from COVID-19. V and J are TRBV27 and TRBJ1-2, with TRBD1 matching over 8 bases. Sequencing input: PBMCs or T cells enriched from blood (not recorded which). This CDR3 is CASSAGTGKAGYTF. CDR3 DNA sequence: TGTGCCAGCAGTGCCGGGACAGGAAAAGCTGGCTACACCTTC.